This T cell receptor (beta chain) stems from a study of CD8+CD57+ T cells in acquired aplastic anemia (dated by TCRdb to the late 2010s). Background on the whole study: DNA extracted from sorted CD4+ and CD8+ cells had a mean of around 3 ug, with a range of about 0.18 to 27.4 ug. For healthy donor samples, the average read count was about 9.8 million for CD4+ cells and approximately 11 million for CD8+ cells. The investigation overall reported the following: Although twenty-nine CD8+ CDR3 sequences were shared by patients and controls, these sequences appeared highly expressed in patients and within the immunodominant clones of patients. CD8+ Simpson's diversity did not differ significantly between patients and healthy controls (P=0.060).

Profiling of TCR beta VDJ combinations and CDR3 sequences used genomic DNA as the template. An Illumina HiSeq 2000 was the platform used for TCR repertoire sequencing. As for how the authors treated the data: TRBV/TRBJ rearrangement plots, CDR3 size and DJ length profiles, and Simpson's diversity index were used to assess repertoires. The immunodominant clone was defined as the most abundant DNA sequence in deep sequencing data. CDR3 amino acid sequences were checked for sharing between subjects and were compared against published repertoires and the VDJdb database. TCRdb passed the public sequencing reads through fastp at Q25 and MiXCR, retaining productive beta sequences. Each entry merges the rows of one CDR3 protein and shows their most common DNA and genes. The V and J calls come from TCRdb's annotation, not from the publication. This sample comprises 60,000 to 75,000 distinct CDR3 sequences, about 50% of them detected only once. In total, the top ten clones hold 2% to 3% of the sample.

In the study, sorted CD4+ and CD8+ blood T cells from patients with severe aplastic anemia and from healthy subjects underwent deep sequencing of TCR repertoires. Ficoll-Paque density gradient centrifugation was used to isolate peripheral blood mononuclear cells. Before DNA extraction, CD4+ and CD8+ T cells were sorted by FACS or by magnetic beads. On this clonotype itself: The target of this receptor is not known. Base-call qualities are not available, and no considerably larger clone is one nucleotide away.

Source material: sorted CD4+, CD8+, or CD8+CD57+ T cells (not recorded which) from PBMCs. This TCR derives from a human donor in good health, serving as a control.

The DNA is as follows: TGTGCCAGTAGTGCCTCAGAGAGGTACACTGAAGCTTTCTTT. It encodes CASSASERYTEAFF. Recombination joined TRBV19 with TRBJ1-1; too little of a D gene remains to name it. The CDR3 spans 14 residues, from the cysteine through the phenylalanine. The entry retains the CDR3 DNA only, 42 bases that are in frame from base 1. Trimming costs V 5 bases and J 3 bases, and their ends lie 13 bases apart. CDR1 and CDR2 are drawn from the germline V gene (reference sequence): LNHDA, SQIVND.